The 8 T cell receptor beta chains listed next were all sequenced from one sample in a study of blood T cell repertoires in COVID-19. Repertoires were generated with immunoSEQ multiplex PCR, while TCRdb's copy carries only in-frame clones and drops some. The sample includes roughly 240,000 clones, approximately 83% of them seen just once. Sequencing input: peripheral blood. The receptors come from a woman younger than 45 who had recovered from COVID-19.

The J gene is TRBJ1-2, the V gene TRBV7-2; TRBD1 matches 9 bases. V shed 5 bases and J 4 bases; nucleotides not matched to a gene: 2. The CDR3 has 13 residues. Germline values: CDR1 SGHTA, CDR2 FQGNSA. CDR3 region: CASSMGQGYGYTF. For the CDR3, the DNA is TGTGCCAGCAGCATGGGACAGGGCTATGGCTACACCTTC.

The chain combines TRBV5-4 with TRBJ2-7; 12 nucleotides agree with TRBD2. In germline, CDR1 is SGHNT, CDR2 YYREEE (reference sequence). Trimming cost V 4 bases and J 5 bases; bases outside gene matches: 10. The CDR3 is made up of 16 amino acids. CDR3 loop: CASSPLAGGLRNEQYF. CDR3 bases: TGTGCCAGCAGCCCTCTAGCGGGGGGGCTACGTAACGAGCAGTACTTC.

The chain uses TRBV6-2 or TRBV6-3 and TRBJ2-6; D is unresolved. There are 15 residues in the CDR3. Germline V gene sequence: CDR1 MNHEY, CDR2 SVGEGT. The V and J ends lost 4 bases and 4 bases respectively, with 11 bases between them. The chain's CDR3 is CASSSSSSGANVLTF. The CDR3 region has the DNA TGTGCCAGCAGTTCCTCTTCCTCCGGGGCCAACGTCCTGACTTTC.

This rearrangement joins TRBV14 to TRBJ2-2, with 11 bases that match TRBD2. The CDR3 has 16 amino acids. Germline CDR1 and CDR2: SGHDN and FVKESK. The ends lost 6 bases at V and 5 bases at J; junction bases unmatched: 8. For the CDR3, the DNA is TGTGCCAGCAGAAGGGACGGGACTAGCGGTACCGGGGAGCTGTTTTTT. Its translation is CASRRDGTSGTGELFF.

This CDR3 is CASSPDRASYEQYF. For the CDR3, the DNA is TGTGCCAGCAGCCCGGACAGGGCCTCCTACGAGCAGTACTTC. The chain links TRBV6-5 to TRBJ2-7; 8 bases line up with TRBD1. The CDR3 loop spans 14 amino acids. Germline CDR1 and CDR2: MNHEY and SVGAGI. J gave up 0 bases and V 6 bases, and 4 bases lay outside the gene matches.

This chain links TRBV30 with TRBJ2-1, with 9 bases that match TRBD2. V shed 3 bases and J 6 bases; nucleotides not matched to a gene: 3. The CDR3 sequence is 13 residues long. Germline V gene lookup returns CDR1 GTSNPN and CDR2 SVGIG (reference sequence). CDR3 nucleotide sequence: TGTGCCTGGAGGGCGGGGGGGCTCAATGAGCAGTTCTTC. Protein: CAWRAGGLNEQFF.

This rearrangement joins TRBV5-5 to TRBJ1-2, with 10 bases matching TRBD1. The V gene end was trimmed by 1 base and the J gene end by 6 bases; junction bases not matched to a gene: 15. The CDR3 loop spans 18 amino acids. Germline lookup yields CDR1 SGHKS and CDR2 YYEKEE (reference sequence). The CDR3 protein is CASSLRPTGGWGKDGYTF. The CDR3 DNA sequence: TGTGCCAGCAGCTTGAGGCCGACAGGGGGCTGGGGAAAGGATGGCTACACCTTC.

This sequence joins TRBV7-9 and TRBJ2-5, with 8 bases lining up with TRBD2. The CDR3 consists of 17 residues. Per the germline V gene, CDR1 is SEHNR and CDR2 is FQNEAQ (reference sequence). Trimming removed 1 base from V and 2 bases from J; junction bases left unmatched: 9. The CDR3, as DNA: TGTGCCAGCAGCTTAGGCCCGGGGGGGATAGGGCAAGAGACCCAGTACTTC. Translated, it gives CASSLGPGGIGQETQYF. Looking up the rest from reference TRBV7-9 and TRBJ2-5 gives the full variable domain: DTGVSQNPRHKITKRGQNVTFRCDPISEHNRLYWYRQTLGQGPEFLTYFQNEAQLEKSRLLSDRFSAERPKGSFSTLEIQRTEQGDSAMYLCASSLGPGGIGQETQYFGPGTRLLVL.